The subject of this entry is one TCR beta chain. No cognate antigen has been identified for it. No base qualities exist here, and no much larger clone lies one base off it. According to the germline V gene, CDR1 reads MGHRA and CDR2 reads YSYEKL. Spanning cysteine to phenylalanine, the CDR3 consists of 15 amino acids. The entry retains the CDR3 DNA only, 45 bases that are in frame from base 1. Trimming accounts for 5 bases at V and 3 bases at J, while the number of junction bases matched to no gene is 8. This sample is drawn from a study of post-analysis software for immune sequencing data (dated by TCRdb to between 2015 and 2016). For context, the study as a whole: Recorded disease courses included relapsing-remitting, secondary progressive and progressive-relapsing multiple sclerosis, with some patients lacking subtype annotation. Patient repertoires were compared against around twelve previously published healthy control repertoires from donors aged about 6 to 26 years. A subset of samples was prepared in parallel using single-end sample barcoding, then pooled and co-amplified after Illumina adapter ligation. Study-wide conclusions, independent of this receptor: Roughly 5 TRBV segments, including TRBV5-6, TRBV5-1 and TRBV20-1, were significantly more frequent in patients than controls. The multiple sclerosis patient group was slightly younger than the control group. Strong co-clustering of samples prepared in the same batch was shown by direct clustering with F measure, prompting a batch-effect correction. Multiple sclerosis patients had significantly lower normalized Chao1 diversity than controls, a result that suggests substantial peripheral T-cell clonal expansion.

To demonstrate the VDJtools post-analysis software, the study profiled TCR beta repertoires from the peripheral blood of about a dozen young patients with multiple sclerosis. The multiple sclerosis patients were children and adolescents ranging in age from about 6 to 16 years. Libraries were made using PCR. Sequencing was performed on an Illumina HiSeq 2500. To reduce PCR and sequencing biases, unique molecular identifiers were incorporated into the TCR beta cDNA libraries. Every 1 to 10 million input T cells yielded roughly 500,000 cDNA molecules, meaning each molecule approximated one T cell. The patient libraries were prepared and sequenced with the same protocol used for the earlier healthy control dataset. Within a given batch, samples were prepared together, multiplexed and sequenced on the same HiSeq lane. Processing in the source paper ran as follows. MIGEC was used to process the raw barcoded reads, and molecular identifier groups with only a single read were discarded before consensus assembly and CDR3 extraction. VDJtools was used for post-analysis of the clonotype tables, and diversity was normalized by down-sampling every dataset to the size of the smallest sample. Repertoire overlap clustering matched CDR3 amino acid but not nucleotide sequences to correct batch-related cross-sample contamination. TCRdb reprocessed the public reads (quality trimming at Q25 with fastp, clone calling with MiXCR) and kept in-frame beta chains. Entries are consolidated by CDR3 protein sequence, retaining the most common genes and DNA. The V and J calls follow TCRdb's processing rather than the paper's. A total of about 540,000 distinct CDR3 sequences appear in this sample, around 31% of them only once. Approximately 5.4% of the sample is held by the ten biggest clonotypes.

The clonotype comes from a girl aged 2-17 years with multiple sclerosis. The chain is assembled from TRBV4-1 and TRBJ1-1; the junction holds 8 bases that match TRBD1. The sample consisted of blood. CDR3 reads: CASSRSRTGHTEAFF. The DNA is as follows: TGCGCCAGCAGCAGAAGTCGGACAGGGCACACTGAAGCTTTCTTT.